This entry concerns a single T cell receptor (beta chain). These data originate in a study of shared clonotypes between healthy human individuals. The germline gives CDR1 KGHSH, CDR2 LQKENI. This CDR3 region has 17 residues. Trimming cost V 0 bases and J 5 bases; bases outside gene matches: 7. This table comes from immunoSEQ multiplex PCR, and its TCRdb copy is limited to in-frame clones, with some not included. The sample lists more than 400,000 clones; 81% were seen once. The chain joins TRBV18 to TRBJ2-3; TRBD2 matches 11 bases. This receptor was identified in a woman aged 40 to 50 in good health. Some clones in this sample may be carry-over from other donors' samples. Sequenced sample: PBMCs. CDR3 DNA sequence: TGTGCCAGCTCACCACCACTAGCGGGAGTAAAGGGAGATACGCAGTATTTT. Its translation: CASSPPLAGVKGDTQYF.